The TCR beta chain described here comes from a study of tumor and adjacent non-tumor tissue in lung cancer. At least ten counts were recorded for this clonotype. The antigen is undetermined. This CDR3 has 14 residues. Trimming took off 7 bases at V and 4 bases at J, with 16 bases between the two ends. Germline-derived CDR1 and CDR2 are SQVTM and ANQGSEA. A modified ARM-PCR protocol with three rounds of nested PCR amplified TCRbeta. One entry per CDR3 protein, called by TCRdb with MiXCR from the multiplex PCR reads. This sample has about 110,000 distinct CDR3 sequences, with roughly 74% found just once. Study observations and caveats: Tumor tissue had significantly higher TCR diversity than normal lung.

The template was RNA from unsorted bulk tissue. The chain uses TRBV29-1 and TRBJ2-2, with D tentatively TRBD1 (5 bases). Sequenced sample: lung tumor tissue. The sequence was obtained from a woman aged 55-70 years with non-small cell lung cancer. Here the CDR3 reads CSAQWGGITGELFF. In DNA form, the CDR3 reads TGCAGCGCCCAGTGGGGCGGAATCACCGGGGAGCTGTTTTTT.